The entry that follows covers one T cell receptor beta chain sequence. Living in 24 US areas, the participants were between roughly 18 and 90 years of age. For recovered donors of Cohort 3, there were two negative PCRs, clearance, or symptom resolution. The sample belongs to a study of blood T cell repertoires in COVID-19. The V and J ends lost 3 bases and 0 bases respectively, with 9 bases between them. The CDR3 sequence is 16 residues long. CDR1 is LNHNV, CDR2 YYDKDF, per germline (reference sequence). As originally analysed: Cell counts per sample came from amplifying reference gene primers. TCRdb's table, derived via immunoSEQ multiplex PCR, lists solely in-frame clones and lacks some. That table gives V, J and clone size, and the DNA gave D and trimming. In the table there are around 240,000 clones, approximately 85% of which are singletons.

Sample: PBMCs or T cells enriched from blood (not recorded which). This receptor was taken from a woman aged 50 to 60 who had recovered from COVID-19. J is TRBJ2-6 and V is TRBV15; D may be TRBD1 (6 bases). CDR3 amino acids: CATSRRGFSGANVLTF. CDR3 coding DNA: TGTGCCACCAGCAGGAGGGGGTTCTCTGGGGCCAACGTCCTGACTTTC.